The rows below give T cell receptor beta chains drawn from one sample of a study of graft-versus-host responses after intestinal transplantation. The data were produced by immunoSEQ multiplex PCR, yet TCRdb's version contains in-frame clones alone and is incomplete. Altogether roughly 29,000 clones are present, roughly nine tenths being singletons, with the ten largest covering roughly 12%. Sequencing was performed on PBMCs, taken about 420 days after intestinal transplantation. All receptors derive from a human patient who received an intestinal transplant, so some T cells may come from the graft donor. CDR3s include the opening cysteine and the closing phenylalanine or tryptophan. A D gene is named only where the DNA matches it firmly. Clone size is given for some rows only: seen once, a few or many times, or a class if the clone is expanded.

J	V	size	D	CDR3	DNA
TRBJ2-3	TRBV2	NA	TRBD2	CASRWTSGGSTDTQYF	TGTGCCAGCAGGTGGACTAGCGGGGGCAGCACAGATACGCAGTATTTT
TRBJ2-5	TRBV5-4	NA	NA	CASSLGRETQYF	TGTGCCAGCAGCTTGGGGCGAGAGACCCAGTACTTC
TRBJ1-1	TRBV18	once	NA	CASSPPGGLNTEAFF	TGTGCCAGCTCACCACCTGGGGGCTTGAACACTGAAGCTTTCTTT
TRBJ2-1	TRBV9	NA	TRBD1	CASSGYRGSSYNEQFF	TGTGCCAGCAGCGGATACAGGGGTAGCTCCTACAATGAGCAGTTCTTC
TRBJ1-3	TRBV27	NA	NA	CASSPPGDTIYF	TGTGCCAGCAGCCCCCCCGGAGACACCATATATTTT
TRBJ2-2	TRBV4-3	NA	NA	CASSQASGTGELFF	TGCGCCAGCAGCCAAGCCTCCGGCACCGGGGAGCTGTTTTTT
TRBJ2-7	TRBV7-8	NA	NA	CASRGTLGHEQYF	TGTGCCAGCAGGGGGACCCTAGGCCACGAGCAGTACTTC
TRBJ2-7	TRBV10-1	NA	TRBD2	CASNTSGKVEQYF	TGCGCCAGCAATACTAGCGGGAAGGTCGAGCAGTACTTC
TRBJ2-5	TRBV7-8	NA	NA	CASLNLGGAPQETQYF	TGTGCCAGCCTCAACCTAGGGGGGGCTCCTCAAGAGACCCAGTACTTC
TRBJ2-7	TRBV30	NA	TRBD1	CAWSVQWDSLSYEQYF	TGTGCCTGGAGTGTGCAGTGGGACAGCCTCTCCTACGAGCAGTACTTC
TRBJ2-1	TRBV28	NA	TRBD1	CASSSQGAISYNEQFF	TGTGCCAGCAGTTCACAGGGGGCGATCTCGTACAATGAGCAGTTCTTC
TRBJ1-1	TRBV6-1	NA	NA	CASSGGRMNTEAFF	TGTGCCAGCAGTGGTGGCAGGATGAACACTGAAGCTTTCTTT
TRBJ2-7	TRBV7-9	NA	NA	CASSLGPRGDGYEQYF	TGTGCCAGCAGCTTGGGACCCAGGGGGGACGGCTACGAGCAGTACTTC
TRBJ2-7	TRBV6-5	NA	NA	CASRDSTYEQYF	TGTGCCAGCAGAGACAGTACCTACGAGCAGTACTTC
TRBJ2-1	TRBV6-4	NA	TRBD1	CASSDDRGSYNEQFF	TGTGCCAGCAGTGATGACAGGGGCTCCTACAATGAGCAGTTCTTC
TRBJ1-4	TRBV5-6	once	TRBD1	CASSLGTGFYLNEKLFF	TGTGCCAGCAGCTTGGGGACAGGTTTTTACCTTAATGAAAAACTGTTTTTT
TRBJ1-5	TRBV7-9	NA	TRBD1	CASSPSTGGRNQPQHF	TGTGCCAGCAGCCCGTCCACAGGGGGCCGCAATCAGCCCCAGCATTTT
TRBJ2-7	TRBV6-6	NA	NA	CASSYGTGGTYEQYF	TGTGCCAGCAGTTATGGGACCGGTGGAACCTACGAGCAGTACTTC
TRBJ2-1	TRBV25-1	NA	TRBD1	CASSEWDRVGSYNEQFF	TGTGCCAGCAGTGAATGGGACAGGGTGGGCTCCTACAATGAGCAGTTCTTC
TRBJ1-3	TRBV6-6	NA	NA	CASSYDGGSGNTIYF	TGTGCCAGCAGTTACGACGGGGGATCGGGAAACACCATATATTTT
TRBJ1-1	TRBV30	NA	NA	CAWSEGVRGTEAFF	TGTGCCTGGAGTGAAGGAGTTAGGGGCACTGAAGCTTTCTTT
TRBJ1-1	TRBV2	NA	NA	CASIGGTEAFF	TGTGCCAGCATAGGGGGGACTGAAGCTTTCTTT
TRBJ2-7	TRBV2	NA	NA	CASSGREYEQYF	TGTGCCAGCAGTGGGCGAGAGTACGAGCAGTACTTC
TRBJ1-2	TRBV6-6	few	TRBD1	CASRPGTGPYGYTF	TGTGCCAGCAGACCCGGGACAGGGCCCTATGGCTACACCTTC
TRBJ1-5	TRBV28	NA	TRBD1	CASSLPQGALGNQPQHF	TGTGCCAGCAGTTTACCTCAGGGGGCGTTAGGGAATCAGCCCCAGCATTTT
TRBJ1-5	TRBV6-1	NA	NA	CASSPRDRHF	TGTGCCAGCAGCCCCCGGGACCGGCATTTT
TRBJ1-6	TRBV28	few	NA	CASRTTGQNSPLHF	TGTGCCAGCAGGACCACAGGCCAAAATTCACCCCTCCACTTT
TRBJ2-2	TRBV7-2	NA	NA	CASSLKTGELFF	TGTGCCAGCAGCTTAAAGACCGGGGAGCTGTTTTTT
TRBJ1-1	TRBV4-1	NA	TRBD1	CASSQGQGNTEAFF	TGCGCCAGCAGCCAGGGACAGGGTAACACTGAAGCTTTCTTT
TRBJ2-3	TRBV2	NA	TRBD2	CASSEHKRGQYF	TGTGCCAGCAGTGAACATAAGCGGGGTCAGTATTTT
TRBJ1-2	TRBV7-2	NA	TRBD1	CASSLSLGQGAAYGYTF	TGTGCCAGCAGCTTAAGTCTCGGACAGGGGGCGGCCTATGGCTACACCTTC
TRBJ2-2	TRBV19	NA	TRBD2	CASSRGAGELFF	TGTGCCAGTAGTCGGGGGGCCGGGGAGCTGTTTTTT
TRBJ2-7	TRBV5-4	once	TRBD2	CASSSGLAEAYEQYF	TGTGCCAGCAGTTCGGGACTAGCGGAAGCCTACGAGCAGTACTTC
TRBJ2-2	TRBV5-6	NA	TRBD2	CASSYATGLGSAGELFF	TGTGCCAGCAGCTACGCCACGGGACTAGGAAGCGCCGGGGAGCTGTTTTTT
TRBJ2-4	TRBV4-1	NA	TRBD2	CASSQSSGEALAKNIQYF	TGCGCCAGCAGCCAATCCAGCGGGGAAGCCCTAGCCAAAAACATTCAGTACTTC
TRBJ2-1	TRBV29-1	NA	TRBD2	CSAGLAGAFEQFF	TGCAGCGCAGGACTAGCGGGGGCCTTTGAGCAGTTCTTC
TRBJ1-3	TRBV6-5	NA	NA	CASSYSPGGNTIYF	TGTGCCAGCAGTTACTCGCCAGGAGGAAACACCATATATTTT
TRBJ1-1	TRBV5-1	NA	TRBD1	CASSFRTGDTNTEAFF	TGCGCCAGCAGCTTCCGGACAGGGGATACAAACACTGAAGCTTTCTTT
TRBJ1-6	TRBV19	NA	TRBD1	CASSILTGANSPLHF	TGTGCCAGTAGTATCCTGACAGGGGCTAATTCACCCCTCCACTTT
TRBJ2-7	TRBV7-9	NA	NA	CASSHGVYEQYF	TGTGCCAGCAGCCATGGGGTGTACGAGCAGTACTTC
TRBJ1-2	TRBV30	few	NA	CAWSVSRLGGTVLNYGYTF	TGTGCCTGGAGTGTATCGAGGTTGGGGGGAACTGTGCTGAACTATGGCTACACCTTC
TRBJ1-3	TRBV11-3	NA	TRBD1	CASSLGQGASRDTIYF	TGTGCCAGCAGCTTAGGACAGGGGGCCTCGAGGGACACCATATATTTT
TRBJ1-5	TRBV4-2	once	TRBD1	CASLGTGVNQPQHF	TGTGCCAGCCTTGGGACAGGGGTTAATCAGCCCCAGCATTTT
TRBJ2-1	TRBV10-1	NA	TRBD1	CASSASPGTGGSYNEQFF	TGCGCCAGCAGTGCTTCTCCCGGGACAGGGGGCTCCTACAATGAGCAGTTCTTC
TRBJ2-5	TRBV27	NA	NA	CARLRGTKCQETQYF	TGTGCCAGACTACGGGGAACGAAATGCCAAGAGACCCAGTACTTC